This section outlines one TCR beta chain sequence together with its context. Its target is not known. MiXCR, run by TCRdb on the reads, gives a single entry per CDR3 protein. The sample contains about 310,000 distinct CDR3 sequences, just under 25% of which appear only once. These data originate in a study of T cell repertoires in cytomegalovirus infection. For the study at large: Researchers turned to recently identified HLA-C-restricted CMV epitopes as well as well-studied HLA-B-restricted ones.

With V trimmed by 6 bases and J by 10 bases, 13 bases remained unmatched. Germline values: CDR1 SGHVS, CDR2 FQNEAQ. There are 16 residues in the CDR3. The chain carries TRBV7-8 and TRBJ2-3; 13 bases fit TRBD2. The sequence derives from a human donor in good health (CMV status not recorded). Some clones in this sample may be carry-over from other donors' samples. This specimen consisted of cultured PBMCs, obtained from culture after CMV antigen stimulation. CDR3 protein: CASRKRTSGSIEAQYF. CDR3 sequence (DNA): TGTGCCAGCAGGAAGAGGACTAGCGGGAGTATAGAGGCGCAGTATTTT.